This entry describes one TCR beta chain. It has no known antigen specificity. One base away there is no much larger clone; base qualities are not given. The data are from a study of blood T cell repertoires in COVID-19 (dated by TCRdb to about 2020). Study-wide context: Collaborator samples came from the United States, Italy and Spain and covered acute and convalescent phases of COVID-19. The repertoires were released in a freely available public database intended as a resource for research on the immune response to SARS-CoV-2. Subjects who had been exposed to COVID-19, were actively infected with it, or had recovered from it provided the deeply sampled blood TCRbeta repertoires that made up the dataset. Samples came from the ongoing ImmuneRACE study (first 160 participants) plus 1,254 subjects from 6 global collaborators. Sample metadata almost always included a de-identified subject ID, COVID-19 status, age in years and sex. The prospective study material was composed of cDNA or gDNA derived from T cells, B-cell-depleted T cells, or PBMCs. Where available, HLA class I and class II types were obtained from metadata supplied by the sample provider rather than from assay-based typing.

TCRbeta CDR3 regions were amplified from genomic DNA using the immunoSEQ Assay, a bias-controlled multiplex PCR. As for how the authors treated the data: The number of nucleated cells in each sample was estimated by amplification of reference gene primers within the assay. To quantify the absolute abundance of each unique TCRbeta CDR3 rearrangement, sequence reads were collapsed and filtered. For each sample, productive Simpson clonality was calculated as the square root of Simpson's diversity index over productive rearrangements. This immuneACCESS table, as held by TCRdb, lists in-frame sequences with V and J called but not all clones. Of the missing ones, under half trace to an unresolved V gene in checked studies; the others have no known cause. V and J calls and clone size are as listed in that table; D and trimming were resolved from the DNA. In this sample the table shows about 110,000 clones, approximately 88% of which occur a single time. Approximately 6.8% of the sample is taken by the ten largest.

Results the study describes overall, beyond this receptor: Clinical and demographic metadata were provided uncurated, with the amount varying by source and participant.

The collaborating institutions used their own protocols to collect whole blood in K2EDTA tubes. For TCRbeta analysis, collaborators shipped samples as frozen whole blood, isolated PBMCs, or DNA extracted from either of those sample types. The sequenced sample consisted of peripheral blood. This receptor was obtained from a man aged 50-60 years with active or convalescent COVID-19.

The nucleotides read TGTGCCAGCAGTTTCCAGGGCTCCTACGAGCAGTACTTC. Its protein reads: CASSFQGSYEQYF. The rearrangement combines TRBV28 with TRBJ2-7, with TRBD1 perhaps the D gene, on 5 matching bases. The trim is 3 bases for V and 0 bases for J, with a gap of 6 bases between the germline ends. The germline V gene specifies MDHEN as CDR1 and SYDVKM as CDR2. CDR3 length: 13 amino acids, cysteine to phenylalanine. Of the read, only the CDR3 DNA is kept; its 39 bases are in frame from base 1.